Shown below are 17 T cell receptor beta chains from a single sample sequenced in a study of blood T cell repertoires in COVID-19. Method: immunoSEQ multiplex PCR; TCRdb's copy keeps in-frame clones and lacks some. This sample has 20,000 to 25,000 clones, with around 67% found just once. Specimen: peripheral blood. All receptors come from a human donor in a cohort sampled during active or convalescent COVID-19.

This clone was counted a few times. The CDR3 here is CATSDPGDYKETQYF. Here the CDR3 DNA reads TGTGCCACCAGTGATCCTGGGGACTATAAAGAGACCCAGTACTTC. The chain couples TRBV24-1 to TRBJ2-5; 7 nucleotides agree with TRBD2. The junction had 6 bases not matched to a gene; V was cut back by 3 bases and J by 3 bases. Germline values: CDR1 KGHDR, CDR2 SFDVKD. The CDR3 is 15 residues long.

This clone has just a few counts. The chain combines TRBV24-1 with TRBJ2-5, with D tentatively TRBD1 (6 bases). Germline V gene data show CDR1 as KGHDR and CDR2 as SFDVKD. The CDR3 runs 13 residues. V lost 0 bases and J 7 bases, leaving 8 bases between the germline ends. The CDR3 protein is CATSDLQGRTQYF. In DNA form, the CDR3 reads TGTGCCACCAGTGATTTGCAGGGGAGGACCCAGTACTTC.

The chain combines TRBV11-2 with TRBJ2-1, with 8 nucleotides matching TRBD1. V lost 3 bases and J lost 5; bases outside the gene matches: 6. Looked up from germline, CDR1 is SGHAT and CDR2 is FQNNGV. The CDR3 consists of 15 residues. This CDR3 reads CASSFRQGYNNEQFF. CDR3 coding DNA: TGTGCCAGCAGCTTCCGACAGGGGTACAACAATGAGCAGTTCTTC.

V gene TRBV28 combines with J gene TRBJ2-1; 9 bases agree with TRBD2. The ends lost 8 bases at V and 9 bases at J; junction bases unmatched: 11. This CDR3 spans 14 amino acids. CDR1 is MDHEN, CDR2 SYDVKM, per germline. The CDR3 coding sequence is TGTGCCAGCTCCCCCGGACTAGCGTTGCGTGAGCAGTTCTTC. Translating gives CASSPGLALREQFF.

This clone was seen a handful of times. The V and J genes are TRBV27 and TRBJ1-2; D gene unclear. The CDR3 is 16 residues long. Trimming removed 2 bases at V and 5 bases at J, with 18 bases between. Germline V lookup: CDR1 MNHEY, CDR2 SMNVEV (reference sequence). DNA for the CDR3: TGTGCCAGCAGTTTAAGTTGGGGTGAGCGGCTTTATGGCTACACCTTC. Its translation: CASSLSWGERLYGYTF.

In this sample, this clone turned up once. The chain joins TRBV30 to TRBJ2-1; 12 bases agree with TRBD2. The V segment lost 0 bases and the J segment 0 bases; nucleotides outside the gene matches: 6. Germline-derived CDR1 and CDR2 are GTSNPN and SVGIG (reference sequence). The CDR3 runs 18 residues. CDR3 bases: TGTGCCTGGAGTGTTCCTAGCGGGGGGGCCAGCTCCTACAATGAGCAGTTCTTC. Its protein product is CAWSVPSGGASSYNEQFF.

The rearrangement uses TRBV18 and TRBJ1-5, with 7 bases identical to TRBD1. The CDR3 is 13 amino acids. Germline CDR1 and CDR2: KGHSH and LQKENI. V trimming: 4 bases; J trimming: 6 bases; junction bases outside the gene matches: 3. The CDR3 DNA is TGTGCCAGCTCACGGGACAGAAGTCAGCCCCAGCATTTT. Residues: CASSRDRSQPQHF.

The rearrangement joins TRBV9 to TRBJ1-6; D is undetermined. Germline V gives CDR1 SGDLS, CDR2 YYNGEE. V dropped 3 bases and J dropped 7 bases, with 11 bases sitting between them. The CDR3 runs to 14 residues. The CDR3 loop reads CASSATPENSPLHF. The CDR3 bases are TGTGCCAGCAGCGCCACGCCCGAGAATTCACCCCTCCACTTT. Together with reference TRBV9 and TRBJ1-6, the CDR3 gives the full variable domain: DSGVTQTPKHLITATGQRVTLRCSPRSGDLSVYWYQQSLDQGLQFLIQYYNGEERAKGNILERFSAQQFPDLHSELNLSSLELGDSALYFCASSATPENSPLHFGNGTRLTVT.

This clone was detected ten times or more. The chain couples TRBV5-6 to TRBJ1-5; D is undetermined. Germline values: CDR1 SGHDT, CDR2 YYEEEE. The CDR3 loop spans 16 amino acids. The V end was cut by 6 bases, the J end by 1 base, with 17 bases between. The CDR3 DNA is TGTGCCAGCACCGATATGCGGGCGCGGAGCAATCAGCCCCAGCATTTT. Protein: CASTDMRARSNQPQHF.

This clone has a handful of counts. The chain links TRBV2 to TRBJ2-1; D not resolved. This CDR3 spans 14 amino acids. Trimming took off 5 bases at V and 7 bases at J, with 15 bases between the two ends. The germline V gene has CDR1 SNHLY and CDR2 FYNNEI. CDR3 amino acids: CASSLERSANEQFF. In DNA, the CDR3 is TGTGCCAGCAGTCTGGAGAGATCAGCGAATGAGCAGTTCTTC. Together with reference TRBV2 and TRBJ2-1, the CDR3 gives the full variable domain: EPEVTQTPSHQVTQMGQEVILRCVPISNHLYFYWYRQILGQKVEFLVSFYNNEISEKSEIFDDQFSVERPDGSNFTLKIRSTKLEDSAMYFCASSLERSANEQFFGPGTRLTVL.

The chain uses TRBV11-2 and TRBJ1-3; the D is unclear. The V end lost 8 bases, the J end lost 4 bases, and 12 bases lay between the germline ends. The V gene's germline CDR1 is SGHAT and CDR2 FQNNGV. The CDR3 runs 13 residues. The CDR3 loop is CASSGWSGNTIYF. The CDR3 DNA sequence: TGTGCCAGCTCGGGGTGGTCCGGAAACACCATATATTTT.

This chain links TRBV27 with TRBJ2-7; 7 positions agree with TRBD1. Germline assignment: CDR1 MNHEY and CDR2 SMNVEV (reference sequence). This CDR3 is built from 13 residues. After removal of 3 bases from V and 12 bases from J, the junction contained 11 bases not matched to a gene. The CDR3, as DNA: TGTGCCAGCAGTTTCAGAGCGACAGGGCTCGCGTACTTC. As protein: CASSFRATGLAYF.

V and J are TRBV29-1 and TRBJ2-2; D possibly corresponds to TRBD1 (6 bases). The CDR3 has 15 amino acids. Germline lookup yields CDR1 SQVTM and CDR2 ANQGSEA. V lost 5 bases and J lost 4, with 17 bases in between. The CDR3 here is CSVRGDRFSTGELFF. The CDR3 bases are TGCAGCGTTAGGGGCGACAGGTTTAGCACCGGGGAGCTGTTTTTT.

The rearrangement joins TRBV5-4 to TRBJ1-1, with TRBD1 identical over 10 bases. V dropped 4 bases and J dropped 12; count of bases not matched to a gene: 12. The germline gives CDR1 SGHNT, CDR2 YYREEE (reference sequence). This CDR3 comprises 14 residues. CDR3: CASSIGTGDSATFF. CDR3 DNA: TGTGCCAGCAGCATAGGGACAGGGGACAGCGCGACTTTCTTT.

The chain joins TRBV19 to TRBJ1-1; a possible D gene is TRBD1 (6 bases). Trimming took off 5 bases at V and 6 bases at J, with 7 bases between the two ends. CDR1 is LNHDA and CDR2 is SQIVND in the germline V gene (reference sequence). The CDR3 has 11 amino acids. CDR3 residues: CASSQGPEAFF. In DNA form, the CDR3 reads TGTGCCAGTAGTCAGGGGCCTGAAGCTTTCTTT. Variable domain in full (rest from reference TRBV19 and TRBJ1-1): DGGITQSPKYLFRKEGQNVTLSCEQNLNHDAMYWYRQDPGQGLRLIYYSQIVNDFQKGDIAEGYSVSREKKESFPLTVTSAQKNPTAFYLCASSQGPEAFFGQGTRLTVV.

The chain combines TRBV6-5 with TRBJ2-3; 9 bases fit TRBD2. The CDR3 is 15 residues long. Germline-derived CDR1 and CDR2 are MNHEY and SVGAGI. The V segment lost 6 bases and the J segment 4 bases; nucleotides outside the gene matches: 8. CDR3 DNA sequence: TGTGCCAGCAGCCCACGCGGCGGGAGGGCAGATACGCAGTATTTT. Translation: CASSPRGGRADTQYF.

The V gene is TRBV4-2, the J gene TRBJ2-3, with D possibly TRBD2 on 6 matching bases. The CDR3 has 17 amino acids. The germline gives CDR1 LGHNA, CDR2 YNFKEQ. Trimming took 0 bases from V and 5 from J, leaving 18 bases between them. The CDR3 region is CASSQDQELALGDTQYF. In DNA, the CDR3 is TGTGCCAGCAGCCAAGACCAGGAACTAGCCCTGGGAGATACGCAGTATTTT.